This is a list of T cell receptor beta chains from one sample in a study of blood T cell repertoires in COVID-19. This table comes from immunoSEQ multiplex PCR, and its TCRdb copy is limited to in-frame clones, with some not included. This table has around 32,000 clones, more than 85% appearing once. The sample consisted of peripheral blood. Receptors originate from a male donor with active COVID-19. Both conserved end residues are part of each CDR3. A D gene is named only where the DNA matches it firmly. Not all rows give a size; the values are once, few, many and, for expanded clones, a class.

.	TRBV28	TRBJ1-2	.	CASSLGQGIDYGYTF	TGTGCCAGCAGTCTAGGGCAGGGGATCGACTATGGCTACACCTTC
TRBD1	TRBV5-1	TRBJ1-1	.	CASSFRGRGRVLAEAFF	TGCGCCAGCAGCTTCCGTGGCAGGGGGCGCGTATTGGCTGAAGCTTTCTTT
.	TRBV5-1	TRBJ1-2	.	CASSLAGKEYGYTF	TGCGCCAGCAGCTTGGCAGGGAAGGAATATGGCTACACCTTC
.	TRBV11-2	TRBJ1-3	.	CASSSIRSLVKSGNTIYF	TGTGCCAGCAGCTCTATCCGCTCGCTGGTGAAGTCTGGAAACACCATATATTTT
TRBD2	TRBV7-9	TRBJ2-3	.	CASSIAGTTDTQYF	TGTGCCAGTTCAATAGCGGGGACCACAGATACGCAGTATTTT
.	TRBV11-3	TRBJ1-1	.	CASSLARLNTEAFF	TGTGCCAGCAGCTTAGCACGGTTGAACACTGAAGCTTTCTTT
.	TRBV2	TRBJ1-5	few	CASSINSYSNQPQHF	TGTGCCAGCAGTATTAACAGCTATTCCAATCAGCCCCAGCATTTT
TRBD1	TRBV6-5	TRBJ2-7	.	CASRTTGVGEQYF	TGTGCCAGCAGGACGACAGGGGTGGGTGAGCAGTACTTC
.	TRBV7-8	TRBJ1-5	.	CASSPNLQGSNQPQHF	TGTGCCAGCAGCCCAAATCTTCAGGGGAGCAATCAGCCCCAGCATTTT
TRBD1	TRBV7-3	TRBJ1-2	.	CASSYGSGGTNYGYTF	TGTGCCAGCAGCTACGGGTCAGGGGGGACTAACTATGGCTACACCTTC
TRBD1	TRBV7-9	TRBJ2-5	.	CASSSRQGALSRQETQYF	TGTGCCAGCAGCTCCAGACAGGGGGCTCTCTCCCGCCAAGAGACCCAGTACTTC
.	TRBV11-3	TRBJ1-1	.	CASSLDTGKAFF	TGTGCCAGCAGCCTTGATACGGGTAAAGCTTTCTTT
.	TRBV6-2/TRBV6-3	TRBJ2-7	.	CASSLDSRLVQYF	TGTGCCAGCAGCCTAGACAGTCGTTTGGTGCAGTACTTC
TRBD1	TRBV6-5	TRBJ1-1	.	CASSYETGRLFTEAFF	TGTGCCAGCAGTTACGAGACAGGGAGGTTATTCACTGAAGCTTTCTTT
.	TRBV11-2	TRBJ1-6	.	CASSFQGRNSPLHF	TGTGCCAGCAGCTTCCAGGGCAGGAATTCACCCCTCCACTTT
.	TRBV7-2	TRBJ1-3	.	CASSLRTAGNTIYF	TGTGCCAGCAGCTTACGGACAGCTGGAAACACCATATATTTT
.	TRBV18	TRBJ1-1	.	CASSPKQLSVSEAFF	TGTGCCAGCTCACCAAAACAGCTTTCGGTATCTGAAGCTTTCTTT